The T cell receptor beta chain under discussion was sequenced for a study of technical replicates of blood from a few donors. This clone was counted between two and nine times. Generated by immunoSEQ multiplex PCR, the TCRdb table keeps only in-frame clones and is missing some. The table shows about 56,000 clones, with over 90% occurring only once. Trimming took 5 bases from V and 3 from J; bases not matched to a gene: 9. The CDR3 sequence is 15 residues long. Germline assignment: CDR1 SGHTA and CDR2 FQGNSA. This receptor was obtained from a human donor in good health. Some clones in this sample may be carry-over from other donors' samples. The V call is TRBV7-2, the J call TRBJ2-7, with 8 bases identical to TRBD2. The material sequenced was PBMCs. CDR3 bases: TGTGCCAGCAGCGAGAAAAGCGGGAGTTTCTACGAGCAGTACTTC. This sequence encodes CASSEKSGSFYEQYF.